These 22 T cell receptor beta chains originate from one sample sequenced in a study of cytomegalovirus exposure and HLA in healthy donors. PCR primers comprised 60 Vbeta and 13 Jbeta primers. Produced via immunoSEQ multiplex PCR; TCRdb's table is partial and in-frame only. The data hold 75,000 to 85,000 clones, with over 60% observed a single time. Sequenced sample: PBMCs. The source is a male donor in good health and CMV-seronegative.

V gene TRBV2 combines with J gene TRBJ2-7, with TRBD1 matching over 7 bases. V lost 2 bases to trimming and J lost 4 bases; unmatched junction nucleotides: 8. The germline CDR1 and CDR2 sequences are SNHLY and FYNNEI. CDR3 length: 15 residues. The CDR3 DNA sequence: TGTGCCAGCAGTGAATCTACAGGGGCAGGGTACGAGCAGTACTTC. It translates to CASSESTGAGYEQYF. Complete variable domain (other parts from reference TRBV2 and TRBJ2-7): EPEVTQTPSHQVTQMGQEVILRCVPISNHLYFYWYRQILGQKVEFLVSFYNNEISEKSEIFDDQFSVERPDGSNFTLKIRSTKLEDSAMYFCASSESTGAGYEQYFGPGTRLTVT.

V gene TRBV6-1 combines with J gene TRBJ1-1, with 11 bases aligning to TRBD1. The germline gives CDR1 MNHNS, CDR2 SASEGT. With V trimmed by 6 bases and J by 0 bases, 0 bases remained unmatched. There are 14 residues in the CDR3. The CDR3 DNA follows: TGTGCCAGCAGGGACAGGGGGCTGAACACTGAAGCTTTCTTT. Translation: CASRDRGLNTEAFF.

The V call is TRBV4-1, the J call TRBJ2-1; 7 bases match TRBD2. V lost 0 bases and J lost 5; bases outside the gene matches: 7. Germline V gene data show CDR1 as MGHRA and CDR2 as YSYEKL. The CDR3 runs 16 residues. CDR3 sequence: CASSQEGAGEHNEQFF. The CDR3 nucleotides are TGCGCCAGCAGCCAAGAAGGGGCGGGAGAGCACAATGAGCAGTTCTTC.

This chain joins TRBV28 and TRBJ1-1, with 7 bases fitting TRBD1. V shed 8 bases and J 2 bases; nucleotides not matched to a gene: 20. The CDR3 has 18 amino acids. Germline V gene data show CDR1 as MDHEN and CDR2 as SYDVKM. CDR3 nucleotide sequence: TGTGCCAGCCCCAATCCTACCGGGACAGAGGGATACAACACTGAAGCTTTCTTT. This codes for CASPNPTGTEGYNTEAFF.

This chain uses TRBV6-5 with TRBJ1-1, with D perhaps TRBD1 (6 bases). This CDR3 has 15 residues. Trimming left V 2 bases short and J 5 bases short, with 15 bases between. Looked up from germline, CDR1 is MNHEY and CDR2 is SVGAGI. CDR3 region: CASSYDAGGRTEAFF. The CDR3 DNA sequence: TGTGCCAGCAGTTACGATGCGGGGGGCCGTACTGAAGCTTTCTTT.

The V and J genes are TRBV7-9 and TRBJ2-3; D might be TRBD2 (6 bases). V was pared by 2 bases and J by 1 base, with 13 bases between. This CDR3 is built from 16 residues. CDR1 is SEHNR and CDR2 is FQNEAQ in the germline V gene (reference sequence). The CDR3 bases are TGTGCCAGCAGCTTAACTAGGGGCGGGGGCACAGATACGCAGTATTTT. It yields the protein CASSLTRGGGTDTQYF. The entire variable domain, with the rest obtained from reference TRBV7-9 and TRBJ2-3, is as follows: DTGVSQNPRHKITKRGQNVTFRCDPISEHNRLYWYRQTLGQGPEFLTYFQNEAQLEKSRLLSDRFSAERPKGSFSTLEIQRTEQGDSAMYLCASSLTRGGGTDTQYFGPGTRLTVL.

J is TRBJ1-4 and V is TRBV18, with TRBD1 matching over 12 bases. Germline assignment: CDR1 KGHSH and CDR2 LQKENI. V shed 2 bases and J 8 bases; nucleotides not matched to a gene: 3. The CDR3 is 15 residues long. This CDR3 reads CASSPTGTGGEKLFF. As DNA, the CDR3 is TGTGCCAGCTCACCAACCGGGACAGGGGGCGAAAAACTGTTTTTT. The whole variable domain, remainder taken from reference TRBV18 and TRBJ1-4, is NAGVMQNPRHLVRRRGQEARLRCSPMKGHSHVYWYRQLPEEGLKFMVYLQKENIIDESGMPKERFSAEFPKEGPSILRIQQVVRGDSAAYFCASSPTGTGGEKLFFGSGTQLSVL.

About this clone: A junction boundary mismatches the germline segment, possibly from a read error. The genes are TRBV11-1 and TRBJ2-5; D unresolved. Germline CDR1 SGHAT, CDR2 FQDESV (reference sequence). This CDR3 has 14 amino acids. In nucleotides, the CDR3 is TGTGCCAGCAGCTCCCGTGGGCCCCAAGGGACCCAGTACTTC. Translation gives CASSSRGPQGTQYF.

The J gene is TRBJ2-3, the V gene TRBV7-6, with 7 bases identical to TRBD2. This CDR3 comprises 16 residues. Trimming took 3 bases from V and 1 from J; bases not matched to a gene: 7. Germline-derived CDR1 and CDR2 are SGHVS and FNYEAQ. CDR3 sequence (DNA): TGTGCCAGCAGCTTGTCAGAGGCGGGAGGCACAGATACGCAGTATTTT. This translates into CASSLSEAGGTDTQYF.

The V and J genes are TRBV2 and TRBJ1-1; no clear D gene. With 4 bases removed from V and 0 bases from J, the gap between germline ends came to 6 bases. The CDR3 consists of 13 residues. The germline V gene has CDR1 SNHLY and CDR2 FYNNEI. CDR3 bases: TGTGCCAGCAGTGGGGAGGTGAACACTGAAGCTTTCTTT. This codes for CASSGEVNTEAFF.

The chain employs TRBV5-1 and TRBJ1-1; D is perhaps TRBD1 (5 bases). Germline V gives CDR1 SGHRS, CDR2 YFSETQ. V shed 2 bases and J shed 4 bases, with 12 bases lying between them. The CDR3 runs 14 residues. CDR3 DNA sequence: TGCGCCAGCAGCTTAGTTAGGGGCGGCACTGAAGCTTTCTTT. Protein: CASSLVRGGTEAFF. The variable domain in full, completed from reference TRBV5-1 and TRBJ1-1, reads KAGVTQTPRYLIKTRGQQVTLSCSPISGHRSVSWYQQTPGQGLQFLFEYFSETQRNKGNFPGRFSGRQFSNSRSEMNVSTLELGDSALYLCASSLVRGGTEAFFGQGTRLTVV.

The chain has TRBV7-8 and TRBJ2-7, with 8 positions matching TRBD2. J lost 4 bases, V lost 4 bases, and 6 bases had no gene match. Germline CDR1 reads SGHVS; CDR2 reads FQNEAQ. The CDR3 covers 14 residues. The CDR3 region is CASSSYSGGYEQYF. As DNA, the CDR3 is TGTGCCAGCAGCTCCTACTCGGGGGGGTACGAGCAGTACTTC.

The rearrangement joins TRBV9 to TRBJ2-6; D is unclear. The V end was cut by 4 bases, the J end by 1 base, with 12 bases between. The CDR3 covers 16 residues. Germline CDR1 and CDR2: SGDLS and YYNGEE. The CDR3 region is CASSLVGSSGANVLTF. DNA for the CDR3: TGTGCCAGCAGCCTCGTTGGCAGTTCTGGGGCCAACGTCCTGACTTTC.

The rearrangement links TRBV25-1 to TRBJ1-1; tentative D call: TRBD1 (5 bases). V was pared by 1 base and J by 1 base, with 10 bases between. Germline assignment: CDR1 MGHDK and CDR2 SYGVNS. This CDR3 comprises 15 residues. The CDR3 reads CASSEFDSSNTEAFF. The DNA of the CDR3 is TGTGCCAGCAGTGAATTCGACAGCTCGAACACTGAAGCTTTCTTT.

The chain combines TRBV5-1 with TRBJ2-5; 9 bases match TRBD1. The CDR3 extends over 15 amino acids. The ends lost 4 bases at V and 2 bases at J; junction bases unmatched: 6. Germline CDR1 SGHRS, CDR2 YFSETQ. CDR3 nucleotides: TGCGCCAGCAGCACGACGACAGGGGGACAAGAGACCCAGTACTTC. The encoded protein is CASSTTTGGQETQYF.

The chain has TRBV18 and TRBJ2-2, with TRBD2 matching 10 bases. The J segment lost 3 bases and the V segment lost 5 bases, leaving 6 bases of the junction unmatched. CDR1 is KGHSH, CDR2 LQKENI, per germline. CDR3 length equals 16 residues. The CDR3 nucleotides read TGTGCCAGCTCATGGGCTAGCGGGAGAGACACCGGGGAGCTGTTTTTT. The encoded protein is CASSWASGRDTGELFF. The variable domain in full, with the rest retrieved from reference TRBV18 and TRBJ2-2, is NAGVMQNPRHLVRRRGQEARLRCSPMKGHSHVYWYRQLPEEGLKFMVYLQKENIIDESGMPKERFSAEFPKEGPSILRIQQVVRGDSAAYFCASSWASGRDTGELFFGEGSRLTVL.

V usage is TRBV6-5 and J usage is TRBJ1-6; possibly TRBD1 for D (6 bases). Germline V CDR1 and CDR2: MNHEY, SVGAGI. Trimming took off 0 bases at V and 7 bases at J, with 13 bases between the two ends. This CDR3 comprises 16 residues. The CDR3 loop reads CASSYSRGQSNSPLHF. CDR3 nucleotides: TGTGCCAGCAGTTACTCGAGAGGACAGTCGAATTCACCCCTCCACTTT.

CDR3 residues: CASSPRGFSSGVAEAFF. Written as DNA, the CDR3 is TGTGCCAGCTCACCAAGGGGTTTTTCATCAGGGGTTGCTGAAGCTTTCTTT. The genes are TRBV18 and TRBJ1-1, with D possibly TRBD1 on 6 matching bases. Germline lookup yields CDR1 KGHSH and CDR2 LQKENI. This CDR3 spans 17 amino acids. V was clipped by 2 bases and J by 6 bases, with 22 bases between them.

The CDR3 here is CASSPTGAYGYTF. The CDR3 DNA reads TGTGCCAGCAGCCCAACAGGTGCCTATGGCTACACCTTC. This chain joins TRBV14 and TRBJ1-2; perhaps TRBD1 as D (5 bases). Deletions cut 4 bases from V and 4 bases from J, with 10 bases between. Looked up from germline, CDR1 is SGHDN and CDR2 is FVKESK. The CDR3 has 13 residues.

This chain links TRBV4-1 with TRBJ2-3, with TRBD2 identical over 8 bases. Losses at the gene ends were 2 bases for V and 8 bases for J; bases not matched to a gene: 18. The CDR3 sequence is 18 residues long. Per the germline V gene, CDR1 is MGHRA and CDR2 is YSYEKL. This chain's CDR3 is CASSQPGMLTGGGGTQYF. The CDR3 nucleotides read TGCGCCAGCAGCCAACCAGGAATGTTGACGGGAGGGGGGGGTACGCAGTATTTT.

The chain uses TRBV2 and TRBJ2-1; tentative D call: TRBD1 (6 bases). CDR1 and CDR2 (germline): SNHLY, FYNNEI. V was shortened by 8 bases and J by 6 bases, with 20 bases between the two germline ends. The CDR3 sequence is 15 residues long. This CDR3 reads CASLSQGLSTNEQFF. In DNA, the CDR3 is TGTGCCAGCTTATCACAGGGATTGTCCACCAATGAGCAGTTCTTC.

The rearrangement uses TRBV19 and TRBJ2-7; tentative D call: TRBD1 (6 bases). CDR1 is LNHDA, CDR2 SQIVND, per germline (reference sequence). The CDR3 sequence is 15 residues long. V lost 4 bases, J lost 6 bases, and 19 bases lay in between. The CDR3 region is CASSRGRRSPLEQYF. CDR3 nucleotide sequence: TGTGCCAGTAGTAGGGGGCGGAGGTCCCCTCTCGAGCAGTACTTC.